This entry describes one T cell receptor (beta chain). Its antigen is still unknown. Per-base qualities were not stored, and no clone one base away is much larger. The data were obtained in a study of cytomegalovirus exposure and HLA in healthy donors (dated by TCRdb to 2015 to 2018). Background for the entire study: An earlier analysis of 587 of the donors reported 250 to 300 Gb of sequence data and around 110 million unique TCR beta sequences from about 179 million T cells. Class I and class II HLA loci were covered by the typing at four-digit resolution. The study aimed to test whether signatures of past pathogen exposure could be identified by cataloging public T cell receptors. The study combined high-throughput TCR immunosequencing, statistical association of individual TCRs with disease status, and machine learning to predict cytomegalovirus infection status. Four to six DR-DQ haplotypes were handled as single units for association and clustering, since linkage in the cohort was strong. The genetic ancestry cluster associated with self-reported Caucasian donors included about four fifths of the 398 genotyped donors. The study used immunosequencing to profile the T cell repertoires of 670 or so subjects and linked those repertoires to cytomegalovirus serostatus. Around 330 gigabases of sequencing data and around 85 million unique TCR sequences made up an early release that covered under 750 HLA-typed donors. In a later analysis, previously published TCR beta repertoires from 550 to 750 donors were re-analyzed and high-resolution HLA genotyping was added so that TCR occurrence patterns could be studied. Every repertoire in the discovery cohort had been generated on one and the same sequencing platform. An earlier analysis of around 540 of the donors applied high-throughput TCR beta sequencing to assess whether each TCR beta V gene segment acted as functional or pseudogenic. Rather than drawing on any new phenotypic data, the later analysis identified candidate immune exposures from TCR beta sequences and the way those sequences occurred across donors. Alongside the repertoire data, information on donor age, sex, ethnicity and CMV serostatus was compiled. Typing coverage differed by locus: A, B, C, DRB1 and DQB1 were typed in about 620-630 donors, DQA1 in about 550, DPA1 in some 610, and DPB1 in 450 to 490. Among approximately 370 genotyped donors of the cohort, an average of roughly 230,000 unique TCR beta nucleotide sequences was sequenced per donor, of which approximately 18% were non-productive. Along with the roughly 670-subject first cohort, a separate validation cohort of over a hundred different subjects was used. Genome-wide SNP genotypes for about 65% of the 666 donors were used in a later genetic analysis, which treated that subset as a discovery cohort.

V ends up 2 bases short and J 9 bases short, with an unmatched junction base count of 6. The CDR3 goes from the cysteine to the phenylalanine over 16 residues. This entry keeps only the CDR3 DNA: 48 bases, framed from base 1. CDR1 and CDR2 were assigned from the germline V gene as MNHEY and SVGAGI. Here is what the overall study found, with its caveats: In a later analysis, the rate of TCR association differed among HLA loci, with DRB1 alleles having the most associated TCRs and HLA-C alleles having the fewest. In a later genetic analysis, fewer N-insertions in productive TCRs were reported among donors in an Asian-associated ancestry cluster than the 666-donor mean. The authors suggested that the approach could potentially be extended to other disease states and immunological phenotypes. A group of highly shared sequence variants was considered likely to be a technical artifact of the sequencing pipeline. Over 15 rarely observed V segments, including chromosome 9 orphons, were excluded from the earlier analysis of several hundred of the donors because counts were too low. In a later genetic analysis, a missense DCLRE1C variant was associated with V-gene and J-gene trimming of TCR beta chains, and the association was replicated in an independent cohort. Most TCR sequences were seen in very few donors, while some public TCRs were found in many individuals. In a later analysis, HLA-associated TCR beta chains showed more clonal expansion and lower generation probabilities than non-associated chains that were equally common. A further reported finding was that TCR beta sequences accurately predicted the HLA-A and HLA-B alleles for most subjects in the first cohort. Presence/absence analyses assumed roughly uniform sequencing depth across donors, an assumption that may not hold. According to a later analysis, most CMV-associated TCR beta chains appeared to be HLA-restricted, and the HLA associations seemed to be driven largely by CMV exposure. Assigning TCR associations to individual alleles was difficult when HLA alleles, especially DR and DQ, strongly co-occurred. Some IMGT-functional V segments, including TRBV6-2 and TRBV6-3, could not be told apart with the 87-base-pair reads, so those segments were excluded. The classifier was reported to diagnose cytomegalovirus status with high specificity and sensitivity in both the original cohort and the validation cohort. Because HLA typing was unavailable for some donors at each locus, only the typed subset was used in association tests. For the cohort, immune exposure information was limited to CMV serostatus. In a later analysis, around 15,000 TCR beta sequences were associated with specific HLA alleles at a false discovery rate of 0.05. An earlier analysis of approximately 500 of the donors showed that most TCR beta V segments appeared in productive rearrangements either about 90% or about 30% of the time, which broadly matched IMGT annotations. The study listed 164 TCR beta chains as associated with cytomegalovirus. The cohort was sequenced for TCR beta chains only, and without alpha or paired-chain data the features that could be detected were limited. Correlated functional status among segregating V segments might reflect linkage disequilibrium, but an unknown experimental factor could not be ruled out. In vitro tests confirmed that three of the cytomegalovirus-associated TCR beta chains recognize cytomegalovirus antigens. According to a later analysis, parvovirus B19, influenza, CMV and Epstein-Barr virus appeared linked to several top co-occurrence clusters.

Libraries were built with the immunoSEQ multiplex PCR assay. A mixture of 60 forward primers for TCR Vbeta segments and 13 reverse primers for TCR Jbeta segments was used in the multiplex PCR. The CDR3 region of rearranged TCR beta genes was amplified from genomic DNA with a multiplex PCR assay. Amplified TCR beta libraries were sequenced as 87-base-pair reads on the Illumina HiSeq System. The authors processed their data as follows. A later analysis counted approximately 74 million unique TCR beta chains across the 670 or so repertoires, and roughly 11 million of these chains were shared by at least two donors. To remove PCR and sequencing errors, raw reads were error-corrected and collapsed into unique sequences using a nearest-neighbor algorithm that merged closely related sequences. V, D and J gene segments were assigned by aligning CDR3 sequences to IMGT reference sequences. For a sequence to be retained, at least a six-nucleotide match to both a V gene segment and a J gene segment was required. Rearrangements were classified as productive when the CDR3 lacked stop codons and remained in frame with V and J, and all other rearrangements were classified as non-productive. CDR3 was defined by IMGT convention, running from the second conserved V-encoded cysteine to the conserved J-encoded phenylalanine. In an earlier analysis of 550 to 650 of the donors, sequences lacking an unambiguous match to a single V gene segment were excluded. An earlier analysis of 500 to 700 of the donors classified V segments as functional when productive rearrangements were above 56.7% and as segregating when the standard deviation between donors was above 5%. A statistical classification framework was built to diagnose cytomegalovirus status from the catalog of TCR beta chain sequences. A later analysis assigned V and J genes by comparing TCR nucleotide sequences with IMGT/GENE-DB human TR gene sequences. Using the TCRdist pipeline, a later analysis assigned CDR3 sequences along with most-parsimonious VDJ recombination scenarios. In a later analysis, every TCR beta chain was defined by the combination of its CDR3 amino acid sequence and its V-gene family, and reads without a unique V-gene family were dropped. As a way to deal with suspected cross-contamination and a sequencing artifact, a later analysis dropped roughly 600 nucleotide sequences that were highly shared and had low generation probability. A later analysis calculated a clonal expansion index for each public chain from normalized within-repertoire ranks of inferred template counts. A later analysis computed generation probabilities with a VDJ recombination model fitted to out-of-frame rearrangements, and checked the results against IGoR. A later analysis scored TCR-TCR, TCR-HLA and TCR-CMV co-occurrence with hypergeometric tests, applying a repertoire-size bias correction to TCR pairs. In a later analysis, false discovery rates were estimated by permuting HLA or CMV assignments 20 times. In a later analysis, co-occurring TCRs were grouped using DBSCAN, with TCRdist sequence similarity added in when clustering inside HLA-allele-positive subsets. Co-occurrence clustering excluded repertoires with fewer than 30,000 or more than 120,000 public chains, plus five with anomalous nucleotide sharing. Imported from immuneACCESS, the table was reduced by TCRdb to in-frame sequences with V and J called. These copies leave out some clones; in studies compared against another copy, an unresolved V gene accounts for under half, and the cause of the remainder is not known. From that table come the V and J calls and clone size; the DNA was used to work out D and trimming. Within this sample are 130,000 to 150,000 clones, with roughly 78% of them counted one time only. The ten most abundant clones make up roughly 3.1% of the sample.

The cohort comprised 710 or so healthy bone marrow donors. Cohort members were all nominally healthy when sampled, although unrecorded immune exposures were likely present. The donor was CMV seropositive and belonged to the group of about 290 seropositive cohort members. A peripheral blood sample was collected from each donor, and TCR beta sequencing was performed on peripheral blood mononuclear cells. The Qiagen DNeasy Blood Extraction Kit was used to extract genomic DNA from the blood cell samples. The clonotype was recovered from a man between 35 and 55 years old in good health and CMV-seropositive. The sample taken for sequencing was PBMCs. The chain uses TRBV6-5 and TRBJ2-1; the junction holds 14 bases that match TRBD2. The DNA sequence is given as TGTGCCAGCAGTTACCGGACTAGCGGGAGGTCGACTGAGCAGTTCTTC. This translates into CASSYRTSGRSTEQFF.